What follows are 25 T cell receptor beta chains derived from one specimen sequenced in a study of blood T cell repertoires in COVID-19. Clones were sequenced by immunoSEQ multiplex PCR, and TCRdb holds only the in-frame ones, with some missing. Among 150,000 or so clones listed, roughly 80% were seen once. Sequencing was carried out using peripheral blood. The receptors derive from a woman aged 50 to 65 with active or convalescent COVID-19.

This chain connects TRBV7-2 to TRBJ2-3; D uncertain. The CDR3 loop spans 14 amino acids. Looked up from germline, CDR1 is SGHTA and CDR2 is FQGNSA. CDR3 residues: CGSSPLGSSDTQYF. In DNA, the CDR3 is TGTGGTAGCAGCCCGCTAGGTAGTTCAGATACGCAGTATTTT.

The V and J genes are TRBV6-2 or TRBV6-3 and TRBJ2-5; a weak D match, TRBD1 (6 bases). Trimming removed 2 bases at V and 1 base at J, with 11 bases between. Germline-derived CDR1 and CDR2 are MNHEY and SVGEGT. The CDR3 has 15 amino acids. This chain's CDR3 is CASSYKGHPQETQYF. DNA of the CDR3: TGTGCCAGCAGTTACAAGGGACACCCCCAAGAGACCCAGTACTTC.

This clone was seen ten or more times. The genes are TRBV30 and TRBJ2-7; 14 bases align to TRBD2. CDR1 GTSNPN and CDR2 SVGIG come from the germline V gene (reference sequence). Trimming at V came to 4 bases and at J to 5 bases, leaving 22 bases not matched to a gene. This CDR3 has 20 residues. The CDR3 DNA reads as TGTGCCTGGAACCGCCGGGAGGGACTAGCGGGAGCCCGAAGGGTCGACGAGCAGTACTTC. Translated: CAWNRREGLAGARRVDEQYF.

A single count supports this clone. The chain couples TRBV18 to TRBJ2-5; 7 nucleotides agree with TRBD2. J was trimmed by 5 bases and V by 3 bases; bases with no gene match: 3. CDR1 is KGHSH, CDR2 LQKENI, per germline. The length of the CDR3 is 13 residues. CDR3: CASSPGTTETQYF. CDR3 coding DNA: TGTGCCAGCTCACCCGGGACTACCGAGACCCAGTACTTC.

The chain links TRBV6-5 to TRBJ2-3; 13 bases agree with TRBD2. The V gene's germline CDR1 is MNHEY and CDR2 SVGAGI. The V and J ends lost 7 bases and 10 bases, in that order; junction bases with no gene match: 11. The CDR3 spans 15 residues. The CDR3 region has the DNA TGTGCCAGCATAACTAGCGGGGGGGCCCGGGCGGCGCAGTATTTT. Its protein is CASITSGGARAAQYF.

This clone was seen more than once but under ten times. Compared with germline, one end of the junction differs, possibly owing to a read error. This chain links TRBV2 with TRBJ1-5, with 7 nucleotides matching TRBD1. This CDR3 region has 15 residues. Germline CDR1 reads SNHLY; CDR2 reads FYNNEI. CDR3 region: CASREDRASNQPQHF. CDR3 coding DNA: TGTGCCAGCAGAGAAGACAGGGCTAGCAATCAGCCCCAGCATTTT.

The chain combines TRBV19 with TRBJ1-2; 10 bases line up with TRBD1. CDR3 length: 16 amino acids. The J segment lost 8 bases and the V segment lost 5 bases, leaving 14 bases of the junction unmatched. Germline CDR1 and CDR2: LNHDA and SQIVND (reference sequence). CDR3 in DNA: TGTGCCAGTAGTTACACCGGGACAGGGGCACCGGGGGGCTACACCTTC. Encoded protein: CASSYTGTGAPGGYTF.

The chain is built from TRBV7-2 and TRBJ1-5; 7 nucleotides line up with TRBD1. V lost 5 bases, J lost 1 base, and 5 bases stayed unmatched. CDR1 SGHTA and CDR2 FQGNSA come from the germline V gene. CDR3 size: 15 residues. The CDR3, as DNA: TGTGCCAGCAGCGTAACGACAGGGAGCAATCAGCCCCAGCATTTT. Translated: CASSVTTGSNQPQHF.

The V and J genes are TRBV18 and TRBJ2-7; D is perhaps TRBD2 (6 bases). Germline values: CDR1 KGHSH, CDR2 LQKENI. The CDR3 is 13 amino acids. Between the trimmed V and J ends, which lost 2 bases and 5 bases, there was a span of 10 bases. In DNA, the CDR3 is TGTGCCAGCTCACCAGGGGGGATTCACGAGCAGTACTTC. This gives the protein CASSPGGIHEQYF.

This sequence joins TRBV2 and TRBJ1-1, with TRBD1 matching 9 bases. J lost 6 bases, V lost 10 bases, and 12 bases had no gene match. The CDR3 contains 14 residues. Germline values: CDR1 SNHLY, CDR2 FYNNEI. CDR3: CATHPGQGIAEAFF. The CDR3 DNA reads as TGTGCCACCCATCCGGGACAGGGAATCGCTGAAGCTTTCTTT.

This sequence joins TRBV29-1 and TRBJ2-5; D uncertain. Trimming removed 2 bases at V and 4 bases at J, with 5 bases between. This CDR3 is 11 amino acids long. In germline, CDR1 is SQVTM, CDR2 ANQGSEA. As DNA, the CDR3 is TGCAGCGTTGAACGCGGAGAGACCCAGTACTTC. This gives the protein CSVERGETQYF.

The chain links TRBV30 to TRBJ2-1; D call uncertain. V gave up 2 bases and J gave up 5 bases, with 13 bases separating them. The CDR3 consists of 14 residues. Germline V gene lookup returns CDR1 GTSNPN and CDR2 SVGIG (reference sequence). The CDR3 protein is CAWSSRWKDNEQFF. Here the CDR3 DNA reads TGTGCCTGGAGTTCCAGGTGGAAGGACAATGAGCAGTTCTTC. The variable domain in full, completed from reference TRBV30 and TRBJ2-1, reads SQTIHQWPATLVQPVGSPLSLECTVEGTSNPNLYWYRQAAGRGLQLLFYSVGIGQISSEVPQNLSASRPQDRQFILSSKKLLLSDSGFYLCAWSSRWKDNEQFFGPGTRLTVL.

The V gene is TRBV11-2, the J gene TRBJ1-1, with a possible D match to TRBD1 (6 bases). The germline V gene encodes CDR1 SGHAT and CDR2 FQNNGV. CDR3 length equals 12 residues. Trimming pared 2 bases from V and 5 bases from J, leaving 6 bases between. DNA of the CDR3: TGTGCCAGCAGCTTAACAGGGACTGAAGCTTTCTTT. Amino acids: CASSLTGTEAFF.

The rearrangement links TRBV30 to TRBJ1-3; D is possibly TRBD1 (6 bases). Germline CDR1 reads GTSNPN; CDR2 reads SVGIG (reference sequence). This CDR3 has 15 amino acids. Trimming removed 2 bases at V and 0 bases at J, with 11 bases between. This chain's CDR3 is CAWSRGTSSGNTIYF. For the CDR3, the DNA is TGTGCCTGGAGTAGAGGGACAAGCTCTGGAAACACCATATATTTT.

This clone turned up a few times. Different DNA sequences within this sample yield the same CDR3. The rearrangement uses TRBV6-5 and TRBJ1-1; TRBD1 might be the D (6 bases). Germline V CDR1 and CDR2: MNHEY, SVGAGI. The CDR3 totals 14 residues. The V gene lost 2 bases and the J gene lost 1 base, with 8 bases spanning the gap. CDR3 DNA: TGTGCCAGCAGTTACGGGGGCTCGAACACTGAAGCTTTCTTT. Protein product: CASSYGGSNTEAFF.

The chain employs TRBV7-3 and TRBJ2-2; TRBD2 matches at 7 bases. This CDR3 has 15 amino acids. CDR1 SGHTA and CDR2 FQGTGA come from the germline V gene. V was pared by 6 bases and J by 3 bases, with 7 bases of the junction left unmatched. The CDR3 protein is CASRPGSGDTGELFF. The CDR3 coding sequence is TGTGCCAGCAGACCTGGGAGCGGGGACACCGGGGAGCTGTTTTTT.

V is TRBV7-3 and J is TRBJ1-4; D is unclear. Germline CDR1 SGHTA, CDR2 FQGTGA. Trimming took off 2 bases at V and 8 bases at J, with 15 bases between the two ends. The CDR3 sequence is 15 residues long. Here the CDR3 DNA reads TGTGCCAGCAGCTTAGCAGGAGGACCTACCGAAAAACTGTTTTTT. This codes for CASSLAGGPTEKLFF.

The chain recombines TRBV4-2 with TRBJ1-5, with 11 bases matching TRBD1. The ends lost 4 bases at V and 7 bases at J; junction bases unmatched: 6. This CDR3 contains 15 residues. The germline V gene encodes CDR1 LGHNA and CDR2 YNFKEQ. CDR3 sequence reads: CASSPRTGGRQPQHF. The CDR3 DNA follows: TGTGCCAGCAGCCCTAGGACAGGGGGCAGGCAGCCCCAGCATTTT.

The chain links TRBV9 to TRBJ2-2; 13 bases agree with TRBD2. Looked up from germline, CDR1 is SGDLS and CDR2 is YYNGEE. Losses at the gene ends were 2 bases for V and 7 bases for J; bases not matched to a gene: 5. The CDR3 is 16 residues long. The CDR3 bases are TGTGCCAGCAGCGTGAGACTAGCGGGAGGTCTCGGGGAGCTGTTTTTT. Translated: CASSVRLAGGLGELFF.

The rearrangement links TRBV25-1 to TRBJ1-1, with D possibly TRBD1 on 6 matching bases. The CDR3 extends over 16 amino acids. Deletions cut 1 base from V and 9 bases from J, with 21 bases between. The germline V gene has CDR1 MGHDK and CDR2 SYGVNS. The CDR3 region is CASSESGGGPLQQAFF. CDR3 DNA: TGTGCCAGCAGTGAATCCGGCGGGGGCCCGCTCCAACAAGCTTTCTTT.

The chain links TRBV14 to TRBJ2-7; TRBD2 agrees at 11 bases. This CDR3 has 15 residues. From germline, CDR1 is SGHDN and CDR2 FVKESK. The trim removed 6 bases at V and 4 bases at J, leaving 8 bases unmatched. This CDR3 reads CASSFGTSGRYEQYF. The CDR3 DNA reads TGTGCCAGCAGTTTTGGGACTAGCGGACGGTACGAGCAGTACTTC.

The chain has TRBV7-8 and TRBJ2-5; TRBD2 matches at 9 bases. The trim removed 1 base at V and 5 bases at J, leaving 11 bases unmatched. Germline CDR1 reads SGHVS; CDR2 reads FQNEAQ. CDR3 length: 17 amino acids. CDR3 bases: TGTGCCAGCAGCTTAGAAGTAGCGGGGGACGTTAGGGAGACCCAGTACTTC. It specifies CASSLEVAGDVRETQYF.

The rearrangement links TRBV18 to TRBJ1-2, with D hard to call. The CDR3 contains 14 residues. Germline CDR1 is KGHSH and CDR2 is LQKENI. The V end was cut by 0 bases, the J end by 4 bases, with 9 bases between. CDR3 residues: CASSPPARGYGYTF. The CDR3 DNA follows: TGTGCCAGCTCACCACCGGCCCGTGGCTATGGCTACACCTTC.

The chain employs TRBV5-1 and TRBJ2-5, with D unclear. Trimming shortened V by 4 bases and J by 0 bases, and 7 bases separated the two germline ends. Germline lookup yields CDR1 SGHRS and CDR2 YFSETQ. This CDR3 is 13 amino acids long. This CDR3 reads CASSDGYQETQYF. The CDR3 nucleotides read TGCGCCAGCAGCGACGGGTACCAAGAGACCCAGTACTTC.

This clone was seen a few times. V is TRBV5-6 and J is TRBJ1-2; 9 positions agree with TRBD1. Trimming removed 4 bases from V and 7 bases from J; junction bases left unmatched: 11. Germline V gene data show CDR1 as SGHDT and CDR2 as YYEEEE. The CDR3 has 15 amino acids. Here the CDR3 reads CASSLPQGASLGYTF. CDR3 nucleotide sequence: TGTGCCAGCAGCCTACCACAGGGGGCGAGCCTTGGCTACACCTTC.